The clone carrying this T cell receptor (beta chain) was seen a few times. No antigen is known for it. The sample originates from a study of cytomegalovirus exposure and HLA in healthy donors. Study overall: Early release data held tens of millions of unique TCRs from HLA-typed donors.

The PCR made use of 60 Vbeta and 13 Jbeta primers. Clones were read by immunoSEQ multiplex PCR, and TCRdb kept only the in-frame ones, dropping some. The sample has approximately 190,000 clones; roughly 12% are singletons. Broader study findings: A later analysis linked a missense variant in DCLRE1C to the trimming of TCR beta V and J genes. About 150 TCR beta chains were listed as cytomegalovirus-associated.

This sequence originates from a man aged 50 or older in good health and CMV-seropositive. The sequenced material came from PBMCs.

Here the CDR3 reads CASSLRLAVQETQYF. DNA of the CDR3: TGTGCCAGCAGCTTAAGACTAGCGGTCCAAGAGACCCAGTACTTC. The rearrangement uses TRBV5-6 and TRBJ2-5; TRBD2 matches at 9 bases. The CDR3 is 15 residues long. Trimming took 2 bases from V and 1 from J; bases not matched to a gene: 3. The germline V gene encodes CDR1 SGHDT and CDR2 YYEEEE.